Listed below are T cell receptor beta chains from one sample, sequenced in a study of blood T cell repertoires in COVID-19. The data were produced by immunoSEQ multiplex PCR, yet TCRdb's version contains in-frame clones alone and is incomplete. Of around 32,000 clones in the sample, less than 95% were seen once. Sequencing was carried out using peripheral blood. These TCRs come from a man between 65 and 85 years old with active or convalescent COVID-19. Each CDR3 is given with its conserved first and last residue. D genes are given only for firm matches. Clone size is not always given. Where it is, it says once, few, many or a class for expanded clones.

>TRBV20-1|-|TRBJ1-2|-
TGCAGTGCCCCTTTTCAGGGAGGCTACACCTTC
CSAPFQGGYTF
>TRBV5-6|once|TRBJ2-7|-
TGTGCCAGCAGCTCACGCGCCCTCTACGAGCAGTACTTC
CASSSRALYEQYF
>TRBV7-6|-|TRBJ2-7|-
TGTGCCAGCAGCCCGACCGGGACAACTCTAGTGGGCGAGCAGTACTTC
CASSPTGTTLVGEQYF
>TRBV4-2|-|TRBJ1-4|TRBD1
TGTGCCAGCAGCCACTCCGCGGGACAGCGAAATGAAAAACTGTTTTTT
CASSHSAGQRNEKLFF
>TRBV27|-|TRBJ1-2|-
TGTGCCAGCACGACAGGAACTAACTATGGCTACACCTTC
CASTTGTNYGYTF
>TRBV10-3|-|TRBJ2-1|-
TGTGCCATCAGGGAAAGTCGGGGGAACTCCTACAATGAGCAGTTCTTC
CAIRESRGNSYNEQFF
>TRBV2|-|TRBJ1-3|-
TGTGCCAGCACCCCCGGGAACGGAATTGGAAACACCATATATTTT
CASTPGNGIGNTIYF
>TRBV15|-|TRBJ2-7|-
TGTGCCACCAGCAGAGATTACGGGGAATCGGTACTTGGCGAGCAGTACTTC
CATSRDYGESVLGEQYF
>TRBV18|-|TRBJ2-2|TRBD1
TGTGCCAGCTCACCGGATCGGACAGGGATCACCGGGGAGCTGTTTTTT
CASSPDRTGITGELFF
>TRBV28|-|TRBJ2-6|-
TGTGCCAGCAGTCGGTCAGGGGCCAACGTCCTGACTTTC
CASSRSGANVLTF
>TRBV2|-|TRBJ2-2|-
TGTGCCAGCAGCGAAAGCGGACCCACCGGGGAGCTGTTTTTT
CASSESGPTGELFF
>TRBV5-1|once|TRBJ2-5|TRBD1
TGCGCCAGTCAAGAGGGGGCGCGGGAGACCCAGTACTTC
CASQEGARETQYF
>TRBV5-1|-|TRBJ1-2|TRBD1
TGCGCCAGCAGCCAATCGGGACAGGGGGGACCTGGCTACACCTTC
CASSQSGQGGPGYTF
>TRBV7-2|-|TRBJ2-5|TRBD2
TGTGCCAGCAGCCTGGGACTAGCTGGAGAGACCCAGTACTTC
CASSLGLAGETQYF
>TRBV5-1|-|TRBJ2-7|-
TGCGCCAGCAGCTTGGAGACAGCTACCTACGAGCAGTACTTC
CASSLETATYEQYF
>TRBV10-1|once|TRBJ2-2|TRBD2
TGCGCCAGCAGCGGGACTAGCGGGAGATCGGACACCGGGGAGCTGTTTTTT
CASSGTSGRSDTGELFF
>TRBV2|-|TRBJ2-5|-
TGTGCCAGCAGTGAAGCGGAGGGTCTGGAGACCCAGTACTTC
CASSEAEGLETQYF
>TRBV4-2|-|TRBJ2-2|-
TGTGCCAGCAGCCAAGTTGACAGGCCGGCCACCGGGGAGCTGTTTTTT
CASSQVDRPATGELFF
>TRBV3-1/TRBV3-2|-|TRBJ2-7|-
TGTGCCAGCAGCCAAGTTGGGGGGTACTCCTACGAGCAGTACTTC
CASSQVGGYSYEQYF
>TRBV7-8|-|TRBJ1-6|-
TGTGCCAGCAGCTCAACCATTGGGCAAAATTCACCCCTCCACTTT
CASSSTIGQNSPLHF